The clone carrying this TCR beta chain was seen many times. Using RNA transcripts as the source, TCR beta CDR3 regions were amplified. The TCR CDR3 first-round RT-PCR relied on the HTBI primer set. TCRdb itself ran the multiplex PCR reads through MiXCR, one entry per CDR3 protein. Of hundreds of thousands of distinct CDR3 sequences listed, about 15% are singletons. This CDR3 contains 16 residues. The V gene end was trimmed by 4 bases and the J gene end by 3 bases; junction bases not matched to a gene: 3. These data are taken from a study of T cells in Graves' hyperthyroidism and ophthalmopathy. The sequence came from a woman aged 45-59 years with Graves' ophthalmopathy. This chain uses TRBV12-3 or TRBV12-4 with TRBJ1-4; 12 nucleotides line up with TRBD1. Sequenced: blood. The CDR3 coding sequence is TGTGCCAGCAGTTGGGACAGGGGGCTTTCTAATGAAAAACTGTTTTTT. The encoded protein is CASSWDRGLSNEKLFF.